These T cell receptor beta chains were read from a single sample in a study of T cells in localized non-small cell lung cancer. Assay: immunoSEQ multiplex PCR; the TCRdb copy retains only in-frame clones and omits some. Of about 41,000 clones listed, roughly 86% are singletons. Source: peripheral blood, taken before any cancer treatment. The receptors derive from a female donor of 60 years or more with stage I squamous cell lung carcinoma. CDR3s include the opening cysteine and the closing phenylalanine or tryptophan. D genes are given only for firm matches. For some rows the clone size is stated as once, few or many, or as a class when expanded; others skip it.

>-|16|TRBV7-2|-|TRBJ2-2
CASSLHGITNTGELFF
TGTGCCAGCAGCTTACACGGGATAACGAACACCGGGGAGCTGTTTTTT
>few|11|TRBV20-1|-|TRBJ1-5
CSARAGQPQHF
TGCAGTGCTAGAGCCGGGCAGCCCCAGCATTTT
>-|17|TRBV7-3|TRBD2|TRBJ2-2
CASSPGTSGSISGELFF
TGTGCCAGCAGCCCCGGGACTAGCGGGAGTATCTCCGGGGAGCTGTTTTTT
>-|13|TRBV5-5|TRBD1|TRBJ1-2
CASSLGQGGGYTF
TGTGCCAGCAGCTTAGGACAGGGCGGCGGCTACACCTTC
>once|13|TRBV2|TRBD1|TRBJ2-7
CASGRGQPYEQYF
TGTGCCAGCGGCCGGGGACAGCCCTACGAGCAGTACTTC
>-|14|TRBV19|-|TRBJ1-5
CASSIVDSNQPQHF
TGTGCCAGTAGTATAGTTGACAGTAATCAGCCCCAGCATTTT
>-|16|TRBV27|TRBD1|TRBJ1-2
CASSLTKGGVGYGYTF
TGTGCCAGCAGTTTAACCAAAGGGGGCGTAGGCTATGGCTACACCTTC
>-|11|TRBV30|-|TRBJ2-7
CAWSIGFEQYF
TGTGCCTGGAGTATCGGATTCGAGCAGTACTTC
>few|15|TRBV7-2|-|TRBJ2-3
CASSSPTAPTDTQYF
TGTGCCAGCAGCTCCCCGACAGCACCCACGGATACGCAGTATTTT
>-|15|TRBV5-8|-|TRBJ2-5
CASSGIDGYQETQYF
TGTGCCAGCAGCGGAATAGATGGGTACCAAGAGACCCAGTACTTC
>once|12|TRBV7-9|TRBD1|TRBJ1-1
CASSRQGFVAFF
TGTGCCAGCAGCCGACAGGGTTTTGTAGCTTTCTTT
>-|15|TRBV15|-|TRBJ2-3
CATSRLQRSTDTQYF
TGTGCCACCAGCAGGCTCCAGCGTTCCACAGATACGCAGTATTTT
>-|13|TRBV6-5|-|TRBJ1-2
CASSSTDSTGYTF
TGTGCCAGCAGTTCGACAGACAGCACTGGCTACACCTTC
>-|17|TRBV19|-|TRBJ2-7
CASSAGVRGEGSYEQYF
TGTGCCAGTAGCGCCGGGGTTCGAGGGGAAGGTTCCTACGAGCAGTACTTC
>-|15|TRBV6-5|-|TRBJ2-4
CASSLSVLAKNIQYF
TGTGCCAGCAGCCTGTCGGTTCTAGCCAAAAACATTCAGTACTTC
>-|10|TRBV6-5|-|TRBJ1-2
CASSGGGYTF
TGTGCCAGCAGCGGTGGTGGCTACACCTTC
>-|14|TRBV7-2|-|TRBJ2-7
CASSLATAPYEQYF
TGTGCCAGCAGCTTAGCCACAGCCCCCTACGAGCAGTACTTC
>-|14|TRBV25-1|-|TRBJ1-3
CASTPTMSGNTIYF
TGTGCCAGCACTCCTACAATGTCTGGAAACACCATATATTTT
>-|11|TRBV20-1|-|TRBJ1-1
CSARTHAEAFF
TGCAGTGCCCGGACGCACGCTGAAGCTTTCTTT
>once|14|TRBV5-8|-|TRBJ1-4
CASSNRVACEKLFF
TGTGCCAGCAGCAACAGGGTTGCATGTGAAAAACTGTTTTTT
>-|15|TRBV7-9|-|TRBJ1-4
CASSFFQQGREKLFF
TGTGCCAGCAGCTTCTTTCAACAGGGAAGGGAAAAACTGTTTTTT
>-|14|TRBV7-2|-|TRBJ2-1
CASSSRGTYNEQFF
TGTGCCAGCAGCTCTCGAGGGACTTACAATGAGCAGTTCTTC
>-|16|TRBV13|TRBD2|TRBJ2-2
CASSPRLAANTGELFF
TGTGCCAGCAGCCCGAGACTAGCGGCGAACACCGGGGAGCTGTTTTTT
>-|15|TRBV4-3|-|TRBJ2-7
CASSQDHGLPYEQYF
TGCGCCAGCAGCCAAGATCATGGTCTACCCTACGAGCAGTACTTC
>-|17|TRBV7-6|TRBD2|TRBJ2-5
CASSLGGLASYQETQYF
TGTGCCAGCAGCTTAGGGGGACTAGCTAGTTACCAAGAGACCCAGTACTTC
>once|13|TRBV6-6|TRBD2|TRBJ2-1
CASRGGAYNEQFF
TGTGCCAGCAGGGGGGGGGCCTACAATGAGCAGTTCTTC
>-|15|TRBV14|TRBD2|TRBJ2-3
CASSQQLAGTDTQYF
TGTGCCAGCAGCCAACAGCTAGCGGGCACAGATACGCAGTATTTT
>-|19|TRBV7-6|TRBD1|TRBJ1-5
CASSLEGRGRGMGNQPQHF
TGTGCCAGCAGCTTAGAGGGCAGGGGGCGAGGTATGGGCAATCAGCCCCAGCATTTT
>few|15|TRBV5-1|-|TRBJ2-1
CASSLVARGDNEQFF
TGCGCCAGCAGCTTGGTGGCGAGGGGAGACAATGAGCAGTTCTTC
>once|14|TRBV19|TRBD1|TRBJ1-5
CASSGINRGQPQHF
TGTGCCAGTAGTGGCATTAACAGGGGTCAGCCCCAGCATTTT
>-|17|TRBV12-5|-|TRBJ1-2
CASGLVRVWEANYGYTF
TGTGCTAGTGGTTTGGTGCGGGTTTGGGAGGCTAACTATGGCTACACCTTC
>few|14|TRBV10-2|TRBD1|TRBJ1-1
CASRVTGMNTEAFF
TGCGCCAGCAGGGTGACAGGGATGAACACTGAAGCTTTCTTT
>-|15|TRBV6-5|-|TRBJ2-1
CASRTGTHVWDEQFF
TGTGCCAGCAGGACCGGGACCCACGTCTGGGATGAGCAGTTCTTC
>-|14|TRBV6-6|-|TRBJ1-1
CASSLGDLNTEAFF
TGTGCCAGCAGTTTAGGAGACCTGAACACTGAAGCTTTCTTT
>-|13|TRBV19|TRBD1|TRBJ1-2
CASSTGTGYGYTF
TGTGCCAGTAGTACCGGGACAGGCTATGGCTACACCTTC
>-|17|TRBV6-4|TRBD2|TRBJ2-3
CASATLGRGVSTDTQYF
TGTGCCAGTGCCACTCTGGGACGGGGGGTAAGCACAGATACGCAGTATTTT
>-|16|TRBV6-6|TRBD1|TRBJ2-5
CASSNTGTGKQETQYF
TGTGCCAGCAGCAATACCGGGACAGGGAAACAAGAGACCCAGTACTTC
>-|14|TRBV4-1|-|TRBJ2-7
CASSGAQTFYEQYF
TGCGCCAGCAGCGGGGCACAGACTTTCTACGAGCAGTACTTC
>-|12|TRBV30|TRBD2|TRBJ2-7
CACPGLAGEQYF
TGTGCCTGCCCGGGACTAGCAGGGGAGCAGTACTTC
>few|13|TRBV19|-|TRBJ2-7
CASSEGNYYEQYF
TGTGCCAGTAGTGAAGGGAATTACTACGAGCAGTACTTC
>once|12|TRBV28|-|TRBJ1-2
CASSFMGAGYTF
TGTGCCAGCAGTTTTATGGGGGCTGGCTACACCTTC
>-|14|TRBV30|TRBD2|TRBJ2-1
CAWTYLGLGDEQFF
TGTGCCTGGACCTACCTGGGACTAGGGGATGAGCAGTTCTTC
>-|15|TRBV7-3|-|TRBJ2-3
CASSLEGRGADTQYF
TGTGCCAGCAGCTTAGAAGGTAGAGGGGCAGATACGCAGTATTTT
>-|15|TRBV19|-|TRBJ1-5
CASSIVVGNNQPQHF
TGTGCCAGTAGTATCGTCGTCGGTAATAATCAGCCCCAGCATTTT
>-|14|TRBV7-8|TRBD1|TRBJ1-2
CASSPRTGVGRYTF
TGTGCCAGCAGCCCCCGGACAGGGGTAGGGCGCTACACCTTC
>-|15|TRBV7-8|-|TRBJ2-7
CASSLDPRGSYEQYF
TGTGCCAGCAGCTTAGATCCCAGAGGCTCCTACGAGCAGTACTTC
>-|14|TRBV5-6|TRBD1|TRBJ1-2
CASSWGQGYYGYTF
TGTGCCAGCAGCTGGGGACAGGGGTACTATGGCTACACCTTC
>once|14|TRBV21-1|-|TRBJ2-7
CASSRTSGRSEQYF
TGTGCCAGCAGCCGGACTAGCGGGAGGAGCGAGCAGTACTTC
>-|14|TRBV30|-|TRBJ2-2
CAWSRGPNTGELFF
TGTGCCTGGAGTCGAGGGCCGAACACCGGGGAGCTGTTTTTT
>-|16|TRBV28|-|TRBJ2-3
CASSEGTVPSTDTQYF
TGTGCCAGCAGTGAAGGGACGGTTCCTAGCACAGATACGCAGTATTTT
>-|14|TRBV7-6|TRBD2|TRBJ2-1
CASSWTGLDGEQFF
TGTGCCAGCAGCTGGACGGGACTAGATGGTGAGCAGTTCTTC
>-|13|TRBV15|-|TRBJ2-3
CATSRDLGDTQYF
TGTGCCACCAGCAGAGATTTGGGAGATACGCAGTATTTT
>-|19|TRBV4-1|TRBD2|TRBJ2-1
CASSQRGGREGQGINEQFF
TGCGCCAGCAGCCAAAGAGGCGGGCGGGAGGGCCAGGGGATCAATGAGCAGTTCTTC
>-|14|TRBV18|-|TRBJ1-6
CASSPRDNNSPLHF
TGTGCCAGCTCACCACGGGACAATAATTCACCCCTCCACTTT
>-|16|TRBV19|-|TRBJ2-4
CASSIDSSSRQNIQYF
TGTGCCAGTAGTATAGATTCCAGCTCACGGCAAAACATTCAGTACTTC
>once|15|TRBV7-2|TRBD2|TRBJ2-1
CASSPVAGFSNEQFF
TGTGCCAGCAGCCCCGTAGCGGGATTCTCCAATGAGCAGTTCTTC
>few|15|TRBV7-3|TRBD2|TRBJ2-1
CASSLRLATYNEQFF
TGTGCCAGCAGCTTAAGACTAGCAACCTACAATGAGCAGTTCTTC
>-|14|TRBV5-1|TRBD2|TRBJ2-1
CASSLRAGDGEQFF
TGCGCCAGCAGCTTAAGGGCGGGAGACGGTGAGCAGTTCTTC